This TCR beta chain comes out of a study of PD-1 blockade in classical Hodgkin lymphoma. General study points: It was CD4+ TCR diversity, not CD8+, that rose significantly by C4D1. Newly diagnosed patients reportedly trailed healthy donors in baseline TCR diversity. Complete responders showed a baseline diversity that resembled the diversity of newly diagnosed patients.

Germline trimming cut 3 bases from V and 4 bases from J; bases unmatched to any gene: 8. CDR3 length: 15 amino acids. CDR1 and CDR2 from the germline V gene are SNHLY and FYNNEI. Indicated time point: cycle 4 day 1 (C4D1), after 6 weeks of nivolumab. Every patient had relapsed following autologous stem cell transplantation, and cohorts differed in brentuximab vedotin exposure. The method was immunoSEQ multiplex PCR; TCRdb's version includes in-frame clones alone and lacks a portion of them. The data hold more than 6,000 clones, with roughly 70% observed a single time. In this sample, this clone turned up a few times. Its antigen is not known.

The receptor was isolated from a human donor with classical Hodgkin lymphoma. The chain links TRBV2 to TRBJ2-5; 7 bases are shared with TRBD2. The material sequenced was peripheral blood mononuclear cells (PBMCs), taken before the fourth cycle of nivolumab. The CDR3: CASSDGGGFPETQYF. For the CDR3, the DNA is TGTGCCAGCAGTGACGGGGGAGGGTTTCCAGAGACCCAGTACTTC.